Listed here are 6 T cell receptor beta chains from one sample, sequenced in a study of response to subunit inactivated influenza vaccine. Each CDR3 protein gets one entry after TCRdb re-called the RT-PCR reads with MiXCR. The sample has more than 150,000 distinct CDR3 sequences, nearly 9.5% seen once. Sequenced material: non-naive T cells sorted from PBMCs, taken on the day of vaccination. The receptor source for this set is a man between 50 and 59 years old who received an inactivated influenza vaccine.

CDR3 nucleotide sequence: TGTGCCACCAGCAGAGATATCAGGGCAGGACTACGGGGCACCAATGAGCAGTTCTTC. Its protein is CATSRDIRAGLRGTNEQFF. The rearrangement uses TRBV15 and TRBJ2-1; D may be TRBD2 (6 bases). CDR1 and CDR2 (germline): LNHNV, YYDKDF (reference sequence). The CDR3 is made up of 19 amino acids. V was shortened by 0 bases and J by 6 bases, with 24 bases between the two germline ends.

This clonotype was found a few times. The V and J genes are TRBV3-1 and TRBJ2-3, with TRBD2 matching 10 bases. With V trimmed by 1 base and J by 2 bases, 6 bases remained unmatched. This CDR3 spans 17 amino acids. CDR1 is LGHDT and CDR2 is YNNKEL in the germline V gene (reference sequence). CDR3 in amino acids: CASSQVGSGGSTDTQYF. The CDR3 nucleotides read TGTGCCAGCAGCCAAGTAGGTAGCGGGGGGTCCACAGATACGCAGTATTTT.

This clonotype occurred many times. The chain carries TRBV5-1 and TRBJ1-3; no clear D gene. In germline, CDR1 is SGHRS, CDR2 YFSETQ. With 0 bases removed from V and 3 bases from J, the gap between germline ends came to 13 bases. The CDR3 length is 16 residues. The CDR3 DNA sequence: TGCGCCAGCAGCTTGGAGCAGGCCTCCCGTGGAAACACCATATATTTT. It specifies CASSLEQASRGNTIYF.

This chain uses TRBV20-1 with TRBJ1-5, with a weak D call TRBD1 (5 bases). The CDR3 runs to 15 residues. V was clipped by 0 bases and J by 6 bases, with 15 bases between them. CDR1 DFQATT and CDR2 SNEGSKA come from the germline V gene (reference sequence). The CDR3 DNA reads TGCAGTGCTAGAGATGGGACGGACATATTTCAGCCCCAGCATTTT. Translation gives CSARDGTDIFQPQHF.

Only a few counts were recorded for this clonotype. The chain couples TRBV28 to TRBJ2-7, with D perhaps matching TRBD2 (5 bases). Germline lookup yields CDR1 MDHEN and CDR2 SYDVKM. CDR3 length equals 15 residues. Trimming left V 3 bases short and J 2 bases short, with 14 bases between. CDR3 protein: CASSFGGRATYEQYF. The CDR3 DNA sequence: TGTGCCAGCAGTTTCGGCGGGCGGGCGACCTACGAGCAGTACTTC.

This clonotype was detected only a few times. The V call is TRBV7-2, the J call TRBJ2-3; D gene unclear. V lost 6 bases to trimming and J lost 0 bases, with 13 bases between them. The CDR3 consists of 15 residues. The germline CDR1 and CDR2 sequences are SGHTA and FQGNSA. CDR3: CASSPYTTSTDTQYF. The CDR3 DNA follows: TGTGCCAGCAGTCCCTATACTACGAGCACAGATACGCAGTATTTT.